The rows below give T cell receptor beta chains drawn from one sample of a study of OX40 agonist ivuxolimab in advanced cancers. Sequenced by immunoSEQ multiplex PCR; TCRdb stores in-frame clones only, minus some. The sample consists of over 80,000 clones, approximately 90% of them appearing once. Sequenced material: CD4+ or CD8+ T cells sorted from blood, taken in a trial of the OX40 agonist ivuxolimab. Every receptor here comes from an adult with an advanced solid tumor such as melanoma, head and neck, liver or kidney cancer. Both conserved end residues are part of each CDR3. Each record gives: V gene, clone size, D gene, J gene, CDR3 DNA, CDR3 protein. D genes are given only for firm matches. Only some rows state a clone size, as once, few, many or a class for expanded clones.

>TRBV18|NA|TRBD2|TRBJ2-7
TGTGCCAGCTCACCATCGACGTCCGTGACTAGCGTCGACGAGCAGTACTTC
CASSPSTSVTSVDEQYF
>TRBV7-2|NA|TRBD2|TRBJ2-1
TGTGCCAGCAGCTTGATAGCGGGACTAGTAACTGAGCAGTTCTTC
CASSLIAGLVTEQFF
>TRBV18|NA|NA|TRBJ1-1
TGTGCCAGCTCACCAATAGCTTTTGCAGGGACGAACACTGAAGCTTTCTTT
CASSPIAFAGTNTEAFF
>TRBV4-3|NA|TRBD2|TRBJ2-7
TGCGCCAGCAGCCCTCAAGCGGTGGGGACTAGCCCGCCCTACGAGCAGTACTTC
CASSPQAVGTSPPYEQYF
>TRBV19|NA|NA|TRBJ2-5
TGTGCCAGTAGTGATACAGGGTCTCGGGAGACCCAGTACTTC
CASSDTGSRETQYF
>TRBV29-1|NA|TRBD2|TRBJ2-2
TGCAGCGTTAGAGCGGGAGGGCGGGGGGAGCTGTTTTTT
CSVRAGGRGELFF
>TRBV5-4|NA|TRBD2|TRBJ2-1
TGTGCCAGCAGCGATCCGGGACTAGCGGGGGATCACAATGAGCAGTTCTTC
CASSDPGLAGDHNEQFF
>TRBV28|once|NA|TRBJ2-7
TGTGCCAGCAGTACGCAGACCGGGACTCCCTCCTACGAGCAGTACTTC
CASSTQTGTPSYEQYF
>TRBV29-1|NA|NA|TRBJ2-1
TGCAGCGTTGTCGTCCCCGTCCGTTTGGGTGAGCAGTTCTTC
CSVVVPVRLGEQFF
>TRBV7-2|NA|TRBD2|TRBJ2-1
TGTGCCAGCAAGAAAGCGGGGACCTACAATGAGCAGTTCTTC
CASKKAGTYNEQFF
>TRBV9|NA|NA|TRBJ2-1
TGTGCCAGCAGCGAGCACGATGAGCAGTTCTTC
CASSEHDEQFF
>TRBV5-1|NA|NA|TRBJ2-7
TGCGCCAGCAGCTCCCAGGGGGGTCGCTCCTACGAGCAGTACTTC
CASSSQGGRSYEQYF
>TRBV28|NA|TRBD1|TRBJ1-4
TGTGCCAGCAGTTCGACAGGGGGCAATGAAAAACTGTTTTTT
CASSSTGGNEKLFF
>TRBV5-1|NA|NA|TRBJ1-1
TGCGCCAGCAGTCTGGGTGAGGTCGAGAACACTGAAGCTTTCTTT
CASSLGEVENTEAFF
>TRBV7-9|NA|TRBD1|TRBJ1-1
TGTGCCAGCAGCTTAGCGCCAGGGGGCGACACTGAAGCTTTCTTT
CASSLAPGGDTEAFF
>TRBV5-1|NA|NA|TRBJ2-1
TGCGCCAGCAGCTGGAATAGCGGCTCCTACAATGAGCAGTTCTTC
CASSWNSGSYNEQFF
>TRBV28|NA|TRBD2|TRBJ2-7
TGTGCCAGCGGGACTAGCGGGAGCCTCTACGAGCAGTACTTC
CASGTSGSLYEQYF
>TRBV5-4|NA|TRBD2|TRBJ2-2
TGTGCCAGCAGCACTGGGGACTATCACACCGGGGAGCTGTTTTTT
CASSTGDYHTGELFF
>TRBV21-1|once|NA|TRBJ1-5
TGTGCCAGCAGCAACAGGGGCCGAGGGCCCCAGCATTTT
CASSNRGRGPQHF
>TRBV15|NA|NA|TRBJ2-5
TGTGCCACCAGCAGCCTCCAAGAGACCCAGTACTTC
CATSSLQETQYF
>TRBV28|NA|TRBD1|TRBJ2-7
TGTGCCAGCAGTCTCGGGACAGGGACCTACGAGCAGTACTTC
CASSLGTGTYEQYF